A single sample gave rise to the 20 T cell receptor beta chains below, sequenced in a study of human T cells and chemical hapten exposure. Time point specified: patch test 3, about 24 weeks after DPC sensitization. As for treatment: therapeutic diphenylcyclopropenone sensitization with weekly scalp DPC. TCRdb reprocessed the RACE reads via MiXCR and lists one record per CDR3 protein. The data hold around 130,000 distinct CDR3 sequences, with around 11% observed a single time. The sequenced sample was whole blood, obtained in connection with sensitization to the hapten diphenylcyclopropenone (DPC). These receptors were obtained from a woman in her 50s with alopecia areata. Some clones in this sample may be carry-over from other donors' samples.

The CDR3 region is CASSERGQGWDTQYF. In DNA, the CDR3 is TGTGCCAGCAGTGAAAGGGGACAGGGCTGGGATACGCAGTATTTT. The chain employs TRBV2 and TRBJ2-3, with 9 nucleotides matching TRBD1. The CDR3 totals 15 residues. V lost 2 bases and J lost 6; bases outside the gene matches: 6. Germline V lookup: CDR1 SNHLY, CDR2 FYNNEI.

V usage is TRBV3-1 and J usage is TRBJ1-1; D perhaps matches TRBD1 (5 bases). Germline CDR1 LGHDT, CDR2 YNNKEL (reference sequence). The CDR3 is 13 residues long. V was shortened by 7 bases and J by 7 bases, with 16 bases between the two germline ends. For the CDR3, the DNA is TGTGCCAGCACCTATAGGACAACCAGTGAAGCTTTCTTT. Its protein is CASTYRTTSEAFF.

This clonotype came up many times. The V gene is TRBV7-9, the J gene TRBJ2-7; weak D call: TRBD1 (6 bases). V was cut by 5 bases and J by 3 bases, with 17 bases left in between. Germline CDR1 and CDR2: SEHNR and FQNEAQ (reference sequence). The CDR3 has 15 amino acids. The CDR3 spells CASSPQTGSLYEQYF. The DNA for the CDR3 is TGTGCCAGCAGCCCCCAGACAGGATCTCTCTACGAGCAGTACTTC.

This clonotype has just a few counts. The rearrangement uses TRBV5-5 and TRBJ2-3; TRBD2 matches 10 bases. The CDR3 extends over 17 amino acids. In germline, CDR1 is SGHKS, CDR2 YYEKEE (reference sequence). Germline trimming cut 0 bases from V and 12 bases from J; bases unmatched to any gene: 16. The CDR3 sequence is CASSLDALAGVPPRQYF. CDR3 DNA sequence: TGTGCCAGCAGCTTGGACGCCCTAGCGGGGGTCCCGCCTAGACAGTATTTT.

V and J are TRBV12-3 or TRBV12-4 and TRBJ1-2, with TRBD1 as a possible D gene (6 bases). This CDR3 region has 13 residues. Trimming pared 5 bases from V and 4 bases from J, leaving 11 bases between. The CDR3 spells CASSQDRLYGYTF. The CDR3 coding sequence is TGTGCCAGCAGTCAAGACAGGCTCTATGGCTACACCTTC.

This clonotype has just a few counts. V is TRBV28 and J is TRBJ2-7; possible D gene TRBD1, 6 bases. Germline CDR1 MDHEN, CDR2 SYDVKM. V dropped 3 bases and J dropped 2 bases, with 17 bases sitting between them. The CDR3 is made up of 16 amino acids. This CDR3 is CASSFRGYKDPYEQYF. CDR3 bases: TGTGCCAGCAGTTTTAGGGGGTATAAGGATCCCTACGAGCAGTACTTC.

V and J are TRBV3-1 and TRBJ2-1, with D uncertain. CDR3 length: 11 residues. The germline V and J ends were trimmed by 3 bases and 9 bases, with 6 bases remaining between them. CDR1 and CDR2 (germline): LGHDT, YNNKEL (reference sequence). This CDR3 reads CASSHYGEQFF. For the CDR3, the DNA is TGTGCCAGCAGCCACTACGGTGAGCAGTTCTTC.

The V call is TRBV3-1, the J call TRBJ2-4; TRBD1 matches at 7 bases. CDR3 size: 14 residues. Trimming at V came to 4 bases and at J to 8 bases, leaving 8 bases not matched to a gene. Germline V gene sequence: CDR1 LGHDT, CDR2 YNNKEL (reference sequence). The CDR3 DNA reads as TGTGCCAGCAGCCCATACAGGGGTAGGGACATTCAGTACTTC. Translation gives CASSPYRGRDIQYF.

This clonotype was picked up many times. The CDR3 DNA reads as TGTGCCAGCAGCTTACCCCAGGGTATAGCCAAAAACATTCAGTACTTC. This gives the protein CASSLPQGIAKNIQYF. The chain joins TRBV7-2 to TRBJ2-4; TRBD1 might be the D (5 bases). Trimming left V 2 bases short and J 0 bases short, with 11 bases between. The CDR3 runs 16 residues. Looked up from germline, CDR1 is SGHTA and CDR2 is FQGNSA.

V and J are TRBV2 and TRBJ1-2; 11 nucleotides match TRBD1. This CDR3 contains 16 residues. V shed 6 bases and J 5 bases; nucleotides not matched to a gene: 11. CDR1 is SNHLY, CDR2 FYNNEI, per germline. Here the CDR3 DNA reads TGTGCCAGCAGACCCCCCGGGACAGGGGGTATGTATGGCTACACCTTC. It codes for CASRPPGTGGMYGYTF.

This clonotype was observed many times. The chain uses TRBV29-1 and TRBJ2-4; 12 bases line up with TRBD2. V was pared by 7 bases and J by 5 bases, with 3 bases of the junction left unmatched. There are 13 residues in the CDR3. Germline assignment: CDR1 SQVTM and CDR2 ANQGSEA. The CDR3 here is CSGGLAGENIQYF. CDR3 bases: TGCAGCGGGGGACTAGCGGGTGAAAACATTCAGTACTTC. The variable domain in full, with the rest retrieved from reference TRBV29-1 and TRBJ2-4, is SAVISQKPSRDICQRGTSLTIQCQVDSQVTMMFWYRQQPGQSLTLIATANQGSEATYESGFVIDKFPISRPNLTFSTLTVSNMSPEDSSIYLCSGGLAGENIQYFGAGTRLSVL.

Here the CDR3 reads CASSYVRGGQETQYF. Here the CDR3 DNA reads TGTGCCAGCAGTTACGTCCGCGGAGGACAAGAGACCCAGTACTTC. The chain recombines TRBV6-5 with TRBJ2-5, with D maybe TRBD2 (5 bases). CDR3 length: 15 amino acids. In germline, CDR1 is MNHEY, CDR2 SVGAGI. V was clipped by 2 bases and J by 2 bases, with 12 bases between them.

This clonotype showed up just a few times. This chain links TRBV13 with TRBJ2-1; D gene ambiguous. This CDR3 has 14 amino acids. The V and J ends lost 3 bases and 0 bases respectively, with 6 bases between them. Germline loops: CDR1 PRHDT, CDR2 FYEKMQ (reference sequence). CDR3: CASSLSDSYNEQFF. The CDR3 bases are TGTGCCAGCAGCTTGAGCGACTCCTACAATGAGCAGTTCTTC.

The DNA of the CDR3 is TGCGCCAGCAGCCCCACCATGACGGGCGGGGGGGCCCACGAGCAGTACTTC. Translated, it gives CASSPTMTGGGAHEQYF. The chain joins TRBV5-1 to TRBJ2-7; 9 bases map to TRBD2. There are 17 residues in the CDR3. Germline trimming cut 4 bases from V and 5 bases from J; bases unmatched to any gene: 16. In germline, CDR1 is SGHRS, CDR2 YFSETQ. The complete variable domain, with remaining parts taken from reference TRBV5-1 and TRBJ2-7, reads KAGVTQTPRYLIKTRGQQVTLSCSPISGHRSVSWYQQTPGQGLQFLFEYFSETQRNKGNFPGRFSGRQFSNSRSEMNVSTLELGDSALYLCASSPTMTGGGAHEQYFGPGTRLTVT.

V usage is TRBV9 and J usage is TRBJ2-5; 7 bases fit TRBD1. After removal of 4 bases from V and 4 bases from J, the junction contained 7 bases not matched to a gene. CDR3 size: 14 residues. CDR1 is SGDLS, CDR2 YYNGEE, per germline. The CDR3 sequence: CASSKTGQGETQYF. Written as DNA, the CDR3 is TGTGCCAGCAGCAAGACAGGGCAGGGAGAGACCCAGTACTTC.

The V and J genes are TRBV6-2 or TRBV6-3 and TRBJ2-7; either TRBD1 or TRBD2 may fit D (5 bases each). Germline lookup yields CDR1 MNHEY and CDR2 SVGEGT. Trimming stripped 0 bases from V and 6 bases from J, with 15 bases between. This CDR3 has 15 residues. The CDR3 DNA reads TGTGCCAGCAGTTACTCAGGTGGAGTTGGGACCGAGCAGTACTTC. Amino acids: CASSYSGGVGTEQYF.

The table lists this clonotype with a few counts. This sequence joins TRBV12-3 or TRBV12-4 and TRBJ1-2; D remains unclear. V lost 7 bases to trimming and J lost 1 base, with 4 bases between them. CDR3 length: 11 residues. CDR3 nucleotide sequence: TGTGCCAGCACCGTTAACTATGGCTACACCTTC. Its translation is CASTVNYGYTF.

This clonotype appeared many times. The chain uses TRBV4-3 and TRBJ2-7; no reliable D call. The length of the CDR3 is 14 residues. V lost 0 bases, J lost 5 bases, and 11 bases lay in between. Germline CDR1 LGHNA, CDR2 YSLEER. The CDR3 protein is CASSQEHRWDEQYF. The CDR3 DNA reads TGCGCCAGCAGCCAAGAACACCGGTGGGACGAGCAGTACTTC.

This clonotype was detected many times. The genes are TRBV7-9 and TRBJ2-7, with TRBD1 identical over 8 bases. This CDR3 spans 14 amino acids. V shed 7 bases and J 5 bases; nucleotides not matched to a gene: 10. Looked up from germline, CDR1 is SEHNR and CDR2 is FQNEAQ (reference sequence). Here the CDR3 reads CASNHRDRPHEQYF. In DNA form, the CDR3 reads TGTGCCAGCAACCACCGGGACAGGCCCCACGAGCAGTACTTC.

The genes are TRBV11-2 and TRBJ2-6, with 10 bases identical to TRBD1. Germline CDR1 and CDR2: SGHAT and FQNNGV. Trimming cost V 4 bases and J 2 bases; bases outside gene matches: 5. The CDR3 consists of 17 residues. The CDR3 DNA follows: TGTGCCAGCAGCTGGACAGGGGGTTCCACTGGGGCCAACGTCCTGACTTTC. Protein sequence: CASSWTGGSTGANVLTF.